The T cell receptor (beta chain) described here comes from a study of blood T cell repertoires in COVID-19 (dated by TCRdb to 2020 to 2021). For the wider study: Samples covering the acute and convalescent phases of COVID-19 were provided by collaborators in the United States, Italy and Spain. The repertoires were released in a freely available public database meant as a resource for research on the immune response to SARS-CoV-2. Subjects who had been exposed to COVID-19, were actively infected with it, or had recovered from it provided the deeply sampled blood TCRbeta repertoires that made up the dataset. Sample metadata almost always included a de-identified subject ID, COVID-19 status, age in years and sex. The samples were drawn from the first 160 participants of the ongoing ImmuneRACE study and from over a thousand subjects provided by 6 global collaborators. Where available, HLA class I and class II types were obtained from metadata supplied by the sample provider rather than from assay-based typing. The material from the prospective study consisted of cDNA or gDNA derived from T cells, B-cell-depleted T cells, or PBMCs. What the work shows at the level of the full study, not this receptor alone: The amount of clinical and demographic metadata varied by source and participant and was provided uncurated.

The immunoSEQ Assay, a bias-controlled multiplex PCR, was used to amplify TCRbeta CDR3 regions from genomic DNA. The published analysis was carried out like this. Nucleated cell counts per sample were estimated from amplification of reference gene primers within the assay. To quantify the absolute abundance of each unique TCRbeta CDR3 rearrangement, sequence reads were collapsed and filtered. For each sample, productive Simpson clonality was calculated by taking the square root of Simpson's diversity index across productive rearrangements. TCRdb stores this immuneACCESS table with in-frame sequences only. Part of the clones is absent; in the studies checked, under half of the shortfall reflects unresolved V genes, and no reason is known for the rest. The DNA gave D and trimming, while V, J and clone size come from that table. The sample contains approximately 300,000 clones, 86% of them found a single time. 8% to 13% of the sample is taken by the ten largest.

The CDR3 measures 17 amino acids from cysteine to phenylalanine. Only the CDR3 DNA stays, 51 bases, in frame from base 1. The germline V gene supplies CDR1 SGHRS and CDR2 YFSETQ. Trimmed from V: 3 bases; trimmed from J: 3 bases; junction bases lacking a gene match: 13. Participants in the prospective study were enrolled through a virtual design, were aged 18 to 89 years, and lived in 24 United States geographic areas. To assign participants to cohorts, the prospective study relied on clinical history that participants themselves reported in a screening survey and a study questionnaire. For ImmuneRACE Cohort 3, a participant was defined as recovered based on two consecutive negative NP/OP PCR tests, clearance by a healthcare professional, or resolution of symptoms. In the prospective study, mobile phlebotomists collected whole blood, serum and a nasopharyngeal or oropharyngeal swab from each participant. Over a roughly 2-month period, participants in the prospective study had the option of providing additional blood draws and questionnaires. Blood samples from the prospective study were shipped frozen or at room temperature prior to DNA extraction.

Concerning this clone: Its antigen is currently not known. No base-level quality is on record; no much larger clone is a single base apart.

The chain is encoded by TRBV5-1 joined to TRBJ1-2, with TRBD1 matching 8 junction bases. The receptor was isolated from a woman under 30 who had recovered from COVID-19. Material for sequencing was PBMCs or T cells enriched from blood (not recorded which). The nucleotides read TGCGCCAGCAGCTCCCGGACAGGGTTCTTCAATGACTATGGCTACACCTTC. Its product reads: CASSSRTGFFNDYGYTF.